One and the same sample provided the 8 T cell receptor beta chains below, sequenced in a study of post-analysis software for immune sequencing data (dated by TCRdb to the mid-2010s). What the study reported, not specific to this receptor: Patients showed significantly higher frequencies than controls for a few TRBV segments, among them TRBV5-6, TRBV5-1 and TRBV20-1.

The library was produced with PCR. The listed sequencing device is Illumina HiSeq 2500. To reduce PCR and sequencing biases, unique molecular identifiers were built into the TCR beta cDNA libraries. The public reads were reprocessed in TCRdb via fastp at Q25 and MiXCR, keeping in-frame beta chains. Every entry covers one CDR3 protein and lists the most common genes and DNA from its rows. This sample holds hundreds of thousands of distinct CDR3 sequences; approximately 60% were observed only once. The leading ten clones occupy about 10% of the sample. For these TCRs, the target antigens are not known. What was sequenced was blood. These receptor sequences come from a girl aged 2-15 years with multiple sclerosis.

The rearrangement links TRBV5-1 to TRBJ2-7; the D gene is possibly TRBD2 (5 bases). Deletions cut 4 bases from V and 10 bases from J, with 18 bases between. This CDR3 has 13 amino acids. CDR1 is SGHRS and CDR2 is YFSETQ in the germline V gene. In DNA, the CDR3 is TGCGCCAGCAGCCCACCCGATGGGTCGGGACAGTACTTC. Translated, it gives CASSPPDGSGQYF. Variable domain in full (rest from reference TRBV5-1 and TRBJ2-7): KAGVTQTPRYLIKTRGQQVTLSCSPISGHRSVSWYQQTPGQGLQFLFEYFSETQRNKGNFPGRFSGRQFSNSRSEMNVSTLELGDSALYLCASSPPDGSGQYFGPGTRLTVT.

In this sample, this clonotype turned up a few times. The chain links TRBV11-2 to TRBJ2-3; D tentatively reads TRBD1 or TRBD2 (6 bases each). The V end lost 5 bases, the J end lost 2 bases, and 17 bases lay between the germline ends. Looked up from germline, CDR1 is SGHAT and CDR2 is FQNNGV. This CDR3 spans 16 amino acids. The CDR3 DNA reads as TGTGCCAGCAGCCCCGTGCCGCGGGACAACACAGATACGCAGTATTTT. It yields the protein CASSPVPRDNTDTQYF.

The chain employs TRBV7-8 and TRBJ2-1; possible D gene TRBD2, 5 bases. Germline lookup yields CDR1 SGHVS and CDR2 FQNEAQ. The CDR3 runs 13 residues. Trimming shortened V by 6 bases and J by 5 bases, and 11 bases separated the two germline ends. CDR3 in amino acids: CASRPRGNNEQFF. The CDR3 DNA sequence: TGTGCCAGCAGGCCCCGGGGAAACAATGAGCAGTTCTTC.

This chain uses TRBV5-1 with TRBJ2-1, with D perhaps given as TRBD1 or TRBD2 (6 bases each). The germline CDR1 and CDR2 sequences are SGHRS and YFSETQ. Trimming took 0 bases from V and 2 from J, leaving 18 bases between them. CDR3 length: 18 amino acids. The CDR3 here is CASSLGSRGAYTYNEQFF. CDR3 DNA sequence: TGCGCCAGCAGCTTGGGGTCTAGGGGGGCTTACACCTACAATGAGCAGTTCTTC. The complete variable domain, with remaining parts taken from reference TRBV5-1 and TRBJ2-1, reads KAGVTQTPRYLIKTRGQQVTLSCSPISGHRSVSWYQQTPGQGLQFLFEYFSETQRNKGNFPGRFSGRQFSNSRSEMNVSTLELGDSALYLCASSLGSRGAYTYNEQFFGPGTRLTVL.

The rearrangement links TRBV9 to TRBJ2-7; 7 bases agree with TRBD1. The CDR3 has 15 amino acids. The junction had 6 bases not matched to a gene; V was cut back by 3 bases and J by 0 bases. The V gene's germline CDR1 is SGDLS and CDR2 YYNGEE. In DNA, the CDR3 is TGTGCCAGCAGCGCGAGGACAGGTTCCTCCTACGAGCAGTACTTC. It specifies CASSARTGSSYEQYF.

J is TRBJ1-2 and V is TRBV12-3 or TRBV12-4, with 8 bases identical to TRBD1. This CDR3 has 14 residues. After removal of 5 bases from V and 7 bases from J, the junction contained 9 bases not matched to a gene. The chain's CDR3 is CASSAAGGSVGYTF. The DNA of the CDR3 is TGTGCCAGCAGTGCCGCAGGGGGCTCGGTTGGCTACACCTTC.

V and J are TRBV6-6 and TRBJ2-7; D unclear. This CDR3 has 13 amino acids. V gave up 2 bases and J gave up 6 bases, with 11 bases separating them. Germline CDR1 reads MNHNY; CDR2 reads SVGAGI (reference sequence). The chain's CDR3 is CASSYPGFVEQYF. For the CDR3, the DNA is TGTGCCAGCAGTTACCCCGGTTTCGTCGAGCAGTACTTC.

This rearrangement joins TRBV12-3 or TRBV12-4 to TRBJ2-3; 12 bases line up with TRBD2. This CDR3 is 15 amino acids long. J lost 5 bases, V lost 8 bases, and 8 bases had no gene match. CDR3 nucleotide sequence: TGTGCCAGCGGCCTAGCGGGGGGGCGAAAAGATACGCAGTATTTT. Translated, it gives CASGLAGGRKDTQYF.